A single sample gave rise to the 10 T cell receptor beta chains below, sequenced in a study of T cells in Graves' hyperthyroidism and ophthalmopathy. Amplified TCR beta CDR3 regions came from RNA transcripts. The HTBI set primed first-round TCR CDR3 RT-PCR. In TCRdb, the multiplex PCR reads were re-called with MiXCR into one record per CDR3 protein. The repertoire holds a few hundred thousand distinct CDR3 sequences, with around 15% as singletons. The sequenced sample was blood. The source is a woman in her fifties or sixties with Graves' ophthalmopathy.

This clonotype was counted ten times or more. The V call is TRBV7-2, the J call TRBJ2-1, with 13 bases lining up with TRBD2. This CDR3 is built from 15 residues. Germline V gives CDR1 SGHTA, CDR2 FQGNSA. V trimming: 5 bases; J trimming: 7 bases; junction bases outside the gene matches: 5. CDR3 DNA sequence: TGTGCCAGCAGCCGGACTAGCGGGAGTTTGAATGAGCAGTTCTTC. It encodes CASSRTSGSLNEQFF.

This clonotype came up many times. The rearrangement uses TRBV7-3 and TRBJ2-7; D is unresolved. This CDR3 is 11 amino acids long. Trimming shortened V by 1 base and J by 6 bases, and 4 bases separated the two germline ends. Germline V CDR1 and CDR2: SGHTA, FQGTGA. In nucleotides, the CDR3 is TGTGCCAGCAGCTTAAATGTCGAGCAGTACTTC. It specifies CASSLNVEQYF.

This clonotype has at least ten counts. This chain links TRBV29-1 with TRBJ2-7; 7 bases agree with TRBD2. The length of the CDR3 is 15 residues. Germline-derived CDR1 and CDR2 are SQVTM and ANQGSEA. With V trimmed by 4 bases and J by 4 bases, 13 bases remained unmatched. This chain's CDR3 is CSVVTASGPIYEQYF. The CDR3 nucleotides read TGCAGCGTTGTAACGGCTAGCGGACCTATTTACGAGCAGTACTTC.

This chain uses TRBV28 with TRBJ2-5; 7 nucleotides match TRBD1. Germline assignment: CDR1 MDHEN and CDR2 SYDVKM. With V trimmed by 8 bases and J by 2 bases, 11 bases remained unmatched. This CDR3 has 15 amino acids. The CDR3 reads CASWSRGGSQETQYF. DNA of the CDR3: TGTGCCAGCTGGTCTAGAGGGGGCTCGCAAGAGACCCAGTACTTC.

This clonotype was recorded many times. V is TRBV7-8 and J is TRBJ2-2, with D possibly matching TRBD1 (5 bases). In germline, CDR1 is SGHVS, CDR2 FQNEAQ. The ends were cut back, 3 bases at V and 5 bases at J, with 10 bases in the middle. The CDR3 extends over 14 amino acids. The CDR3 sequence is CASSFEKGTGELFF. Written as DNA, the CDR3 is TGTGCCAGCAGCTTTGAAAAGGGGACCGGGGAGCTGTTTTTT.

The rearrangement joins TRBV4-1 to TRBJ1-6; D gene uncertain. The CDR3 is 15 residues long. CDR1 and CDR2 (germline): MGHRA, YSYEKL. Trimming shortened V by 4 bases and J by 7 bases, and 14 bases separated the two germline ends. The CDR3 coding sequence is TGCGCCAGCAGCCGTAATGTTGTGGCGAATTCACCCCTCCACTTT. This gives the protein CASSRNVVANSPLHF.

The V call is TRBV19, the J call TRBJ1-6, with TRBD1 identical over 9 bases. The CDR3 is 15 amino acids. Germline V lookup: CDR1 LNHDA, CDR2 SQIVND (reference sequence). Trimming cost V 7 bases and J 7 bases; bases outside gene matches: 8. CDR3 DNA sequence: TGTGCCAGTATGCCCACAGGGGGCTGGAATTCACCCCTCCACTTT. This codes for CASMPTGGWNSPLHF. Combining the CDR3 with reference TRBV19 and TRBJ1-6 gives the whole variable domain DGGITQSPKYLFRKEGQNVTLSCEQNLNHDAMYWYRQDPGQGLRLIYYSQIVNDFQKGDIAEGYSVSREKKESFPLTVTSAQKNPTAFYLCASMPTGGWNSPLHFGNGTRLTVT.

This clonotype appeared many times. V and J are TRBV11-2 and TRBJ2-3; the D gene is possibly TRBD1 (6 bases). The CDR3 contains 15 residues. Per the germline V gene, CDR1 is SGHAT and CDR2 is FQNNGV. Trimming stripped 1 base from V and 3 bases from J, with 11 bases between. The CDR3 reads CASSLVWTETDTQYF. The CDR3 coding sequence is TGTGCCAGCAGCTTAGTGTGGACAGAGACAGATACGCAGTATTTT. Variable domain in full (rest from reference TRBV11-2 and TRBJ2-3): EAGVAQSPRYKIIEKRQSVAFWCNPISGHATLYWYQQILGQGPKLLIQFQNNGVVDDSQLPKDRFSAERLKGVDSTLKIQPAKLEDSAVYLCASSLVWTETDTQYFGPGTRLTVL.

There are a few counts of this clonotype. The chain combines TRBV4-2 with TRBJ1-1; D remains unclear. The CDR3 sequence is 14 residues long. V gave up 0 bases and J gave up 0 bases, with 5 bases separating them. Germline-derived CDR1 and CDR2 are LGHNA and YNFKEQ. CDR3 bases: TGTGCCAGCAGCCAAGATTCGATGAACACTGAAGCTTTCTTT. It yields the protein CASSQDSMNTEAFF.

CDR3 nucleotides: TGTGCCAGCGGTAGTGGACAGGGAGGGGGCACTAATGAAAAACTGTTTTTT. Protein sequence: CASGSGQGGGTNEKLFF. V usage is TRBV6-1 and J usage is TRBJ1-4; 8 nucleotides line up with TRBD1. This CDR3 region has 17 residues. V lost 8 bases to trimming and J lost 2 bases; unmatched junction nucleotides: 13. Germline V lookup: CDR1 MNHNS, CDR2 SASEGT.